These 23 T cell receptor beta chains came from one sample sequenced in a study of human T cells and chemical hapten exposure. The template was total RNA from unfractionated whole blood. TCRdb ran MiXCR on the 5' RACE reads and lists one entry per CDR3 protein. The sample holds about 110,000 distinct CDR3 sequences, roughly a fifth seen once. Receptors originate from a human donor in good health.

This clonotype was observed a few times. The CDR3 region is CASSVQGRSGNTIYF. The CDR3 DNA is TGTGCCAGCAGTGTACAGGGGCGCTCTGGAAACACCATATATTTT. The chain employs TRBV6-1 and TRBJ1-3; 7 positions match TRBD1. The length of the CDR3 is 15 residues. With 4 bases clipped from V and 0 bases from J, the junction kept 3 bases outside the gene matches. Germline V gene sequence: CDR1 MNHNS, CDR2 SASEGT.

V usage is TRBV7-9 and J usage is TRBJ1-1; D unclear. The germline CDR1 and CDR2 sequences are SEHNR and FQNEAQ (reference sequence). Trimming removed 2 bases from V and 1 base from J, with 5 bases in between. CDR3 length: 13 amino acids. The CDR3 is CASSLHENTEAFF. The CDR3 nucleotides read TGTGCCAGCAGCTTACACGAGAACACTGAAGCTTTCTTT.

This clonotype was picked up a small number of times. The chain uses TRBV4-1 and TRBJ2-3; 7 bases fit TRBD2. Germline CDR1 and CDR2: MGHRA and YSYEKL. The trim removed 0 bases at V and 5 bases at J, leaving 8 bases unmatched. This CDR3 spans 16 amino acids. Written as DNA, the CDR3 is TGCGCCAGCAGCCAAGATTCGGGACTACTGAAAGATACGCAGTATTTT. Translated, it gives CASSQDSGLLKDTQYF.

The V and J genes are TRBV18 and TRBJ2-5; TRBD1 might be the D (5 bases). Germline-derived CDR1 and CDR2 are KGHSH and LQKENI. V shed 6 bases and J shed 4 bases, with 12 bases lying between them. The CDR3 runs to 13 residues. The CDR3 loop reads CASSLDRRETQYF. DNA of the CDR3: TGTGCCAGCTCCCTAGACAGACGAGAGACCCAGTACTTC. Full variable domain (missing parts from reference TRBV18 and TRBJ2-5): NAGVMQNPRHLVRRRGQEARLRCSPMKGHSHVYWYRQLPEEGLKFMVYLQKENIIDESGMPKERFSAEFPKEGPSILRIQQVVRGDSAAYFCASSLDRRETQYFGPGTRLLVL.

V gene TRBV28 combines with J gene TRBJ2-7, with TRBD1 matching 7 bases. CDR1 MDHEN and CDR2 SYDVKM come from the germline V gene. Trimming took 3 bases from V and 2 from J; bases not matched to a gene: 7. This CDR3 is 15 amino acids long. The CDR3 coding sequence is TGTGCCAGCAGTTTGACCGGGACAGCAGCCTACGAGCAGTACTTC. Translated: CASSLTGTAAYEQYF.

This clonotype was picked up many times. This chain links TRBV28 with TRBJ2-7; 8 bases are shared with TRBD2. V lost 6 bases to trimming and J lost 3 bases; unmatched junction nucleotides: 1. Per the germline V gene, CDR1 is MDHEN and CDR2 is SYDVKM. The CDR3 spans 12 residues. The CDR3 region is CASSREGYEQYF. The DNA of the CDR3 is TGTGCCAGCAGCCGGGAGGGCTACGAGCAGTACTTC.

The chain recombines TRBV29-1 with TRBJ2-7; TRBD2 matches 8 bases. CDR1 is SQVTM, CDR2 ANQGSEA, per germline. V lost 6 bases to trimming and J lost 5 bases; unmatched junction nucleotides: 12. CDR3 length: 14 amino acids. The CDR3 is CSVPAGAGWDEQYF. The DNA for the CDR3 is TGCAGCGTCCCAGCGGGAGCGGGTTGGGACGAGCAGTACTTC.

This clonotype was found a few times. The gene calls are TRBV9 and TRBJ1-5, with no clear D. Germline V gives CDR1 SGDLS, CDR2 YYNGEE. CDR3 length: 15 amino acids. V was trimmed by 4 bases and J by 4 bases, leaving 15 bases between them. In nucleotides, the CDR3 is TGTGCCAGCAGCCCCCAATCGGGCGCGAATCAGCCCCAGCATTTT. Protein sequence: CASSPQSGANQPQHF.

The genes are TRBV29-1 and TRBJ2-7; D perhaps matches TRBD2 (6 bases). V gave up 6 bases and J gave up 3 bases, with 12 bases separating them. There are 12 residues in the CDR3. Germline V lookup: CDR1 SQVTM, CDR2 ANQGSEA. CDR3 amino acids: CSVRDSIYEQYF. The CDR3 DNA reads TGCAGCGTCCGGGACTCGATCTACGAGCAGTACTTC.

The chain joins TRBV18 to TRBJ2-1; tentative D call: TRBD1 (6 bases). The germline V gene has CDR1 KGHSH and CDR2 LQKENI. V shed 2 bases and J shed 8 bases, with 13 bases lying between them. CDR3 length equals 14 residues. The CDR3: CASSPGRQAYEQFF. The DNA of the CDR3 is TGTGCCAGCTCACCAGGCCGACAGGCCTATGAGCAGTTCTTC.

This clonotype was seen once. Written as DNA, the CDR3 is TGTGCCAGCAGCTTAGGGACTAGTGCCGGAGGTACGCAGTATTTT. As protein: CASSLGTSAGGTQYF. The genes are TRBV7-9 and TRBJ2-3, with 7 bases lining up with TRBD2. V lost 1 base, J lost 8 bases, and 9 bases stayed unmatched. Per the germline V gene, CDR1 is SEHNR and CDR2 is FQNEAQ (reference sequence). The CDR3 contains 15 residues.

The gene calls are TRBV3-1 and TRBJ2-2; D uncertain. Trimming cost V 4 bases and J 0 bases, with 15 bases left between them. CDR3 size: 17 residues. Germline V lookup: CDR1 LGHDT, CDR2 YNNKEL (reference sequence). CDR3 sequence reads: CASSLRKFAANTGELFF. In nucleotides, the CDR3 is TGTGCCAGCAGCCTGAGGAAGTTTGCGGCGAACACCGGGGAGCTGTTTTTT.

This chain joins TRBV25-1 and TRBJ1-6; the D is unclear. Germline V gene lookup returns CDR1 MGHDK and CDR2 SYGVNS. This CDR3 region has 14 residues. V was trimmed by 4 bases and J by 5 bases, leaving 9 bases between them. CDR3 bases: TGTGCCAGCAGTGCGGGCCAGGATAATTCACCCCTCCACTTT. Protein sequence: CASSAGQDNSPLHF.

The chain couples TRBV27 to TRBJ2-1; D unclear. This CDR3 has 13 amino acids. Per the germline V gene, CDR1 is MNHEY and CDR2 is SMNVEV (reference sequence). Deletions cut 2 bases from V and 2 bases from J, with 4 bases between. DNA of the CDR3: TGTGCCAGCAGTTTACTGGCCTACAATGAGCAGTTCTTC. This codes for CASSLLAYNEQFF.

V gene TRBV4-1 combines with J gene TRBJ1-3; 9 nucleotides match TRBD1. J lost 4 bases, V lost 3 bases, and 7 bases had no gene match. Germline values: CDR1 MGHRA, CDR2 YSYEKL. The CDR3 is made up of 16 amino acids. The CDR3 bases are TGCGCCAGCAGCCATTTAGGGACAGGGAGAGGAAACACCATATATTTT. Encoded protein: CASSHLGTGRGNTIYF.

This clonotype has just a few counts. This rearrangement joins TRBV5-1 to TRBJ1-2, with 11 bases identical to TRBD1. From germline, CDR1 is SGHRS and CDR2 YFSETQ. The CDR3 loop spans 14 amino acids. J gave up 6 bases and V 3 bases, and 4 bases lay outside the gene matches. The CDR3 coding sequence is TGCGCCAGCAGCTCGGACAGGGGGCTCAATGGCTACACCTTC. It translates to CASSSDRGLNGYTF.

A few counts support this clonotype. The chain combines TRBV4-1 with TRBJ2-3, with a weak D call TRBD2 (5 bases). Germline CDR1 MGHRA, CDR2 YSYEKL. The CDR3 length is 14 residues. Trimming left V 5 bases short and J 1 base short, with 10 bases between. The CDR3 reads CASSSAERTDTQYF. The CDR3 bases are TGCGCCAGCAGCTCAGCGGAGCGCACAGATACGCAGTATTTT.

The chain uses TRBV18 and TRBJ2-7; D not certain. Trimming cost V 3 bases and J 0 bases, with 9 bases left between them. Per the germline V gene, CDR1 is KGHSH and CDR2 is LQKENI. The CDR3 runs to 14 residues. The CDR3: CASSPGRTSYEQYF. The CDR3 DNA sequence: TGTGCCAGCTCACCCGGACGAACCTCCTACGAGCAGTACTTC. Drawing the rest from reference TRBV18 and TRBJ2-7, the complete variable domain is NAGVMQNPRHLVRRRGQEARLRCSPMKGHSHVYWYRQLPEEGLKFMVYLQKENIIDESGMPKERFSAEFPKEGPSILRIQQVVRGDSAAYFCASSPGRTSYEQYFGPGTRLTVT.

The CDR3 loop is CASSQEGQGALTEAFF. As DNA, the CDR3 is TGTGCCAGCAGCCAAGAGGGACAGGGGGCCCTCACTGAAGCTTTCTTT. The chain combines TRBV3-1 with TRBJ1-1; 12 bases line up with TRBD1. CDR3 size: 16 residues. Germline CDR1 reads LGHDT; CDR2 reads YNNKEL (reference sequence). V lost 0 bases, J lost 4 bases, and 3 bases stayed unmatched.

The table lists this clonotype with a few counts. The J gene is TRBJ1-5, the V gene TRBV5-6, with D possibly matching TRBD1 (6 bases). CDR3 length equals 17 residues. V shed 1 base and J shed 5 bases, with 19 bases lying between them. CDR1 and CDR2 from the germline V gene are SGHDT and YYEEEE. Here the CDR3 DNA reads TGTGCCAGCAGCTTGTTGGCAGGGGAGTCGTCTTATCAGCCCCAGCATTTT. It codes for CASSLLAGESSYQPQHF.

This clonotype was seen only a few times. The chain employs TRBV20-1 and TRBJ1-2, with unresolved D. Trimming shortened V by 0 bases and J by 1 base, and 6 bases separated the two germline ends. CDR1 and CDR2 from the germline V gene are DFQATT and SNEGSKA (reference sequence). The CDR3 is 13 amino acids. The CDR3 reads CSARDPSNYGYTF. The CDR3 region has the DNA TGCAGTGCTAGAGATCCGAGTAACTATGGCTACACCTTC.

Notes on this clonotype: Sequence at one end of the junction differs from germline and may be a read error. The CDR3 region has the DNA TGCGCCAGCAGCCAAGGGGTGGGGCCCCCGAGGGACTTC. This sequence encodes CASSQGVGPPRDF. The chain combines TRBV4-1 with TRBJ2-7; D could derive from TRBD1 or TRBD2 (5 bases each). CDR3 length equals 13 residues. Germline V CDR1 and CDR2: MGHRA, YSYEKL.

This clonotype was counted at least ten times. The DNA for the CDR3 is TGCGCCAGCAGCTCGGCTCCGGGGTCACCCCTCCACTTT. Its translation: CASSSAPGSPLHF. The J gene is TRBJ1-6, the V gene TRBV5-1; unclear D gene. CDR1 and CDR2 from the germline V gene are SGHRS and YFSETQ. This CDR3 is 13 amino acids long. Trimming left V 3 bases short and J 10 bases short, with 11 bases between.